The rows below give T cell receptor beta chains drawn from one sample of a study of post-analysis software for immune sequencing data. TCRdb recomputed calls from the PCR reads with MiXCR, one row per CDR3 protein. The repertoire holds approximately 730,000 distinct CDR3 sequences, with 30% as singletons. The sequenced sample consisted of blood. The receptors shown here come from a girl aged 10 to 17 with multiple sclerosis. Both conserved end residues are part of each CDR3. D genes are given only for firm matches. Clone size is not always given. Where it is, it says once, few, many or a class for expanded clones.

v_call: TRBV12-3/TRBV12-4; d_call: .; j_call: TRBJ1-1; clone_size: .; cdr3_aa: CASSQGGTVNTEAFF; cdr3_nt: TGTGCCAGCAGTCAGGGCGGGACCGTGAACACTGAAGCTTTCTTT
v_call: TRBV20-1; d_call: .; j_call: TRBJ2-1; clone_size: many; cdr3_aa: CSESSGAYNEQFF; cdr3_nt: TGCAGCGAAAGTTCGGGGGCCTACAATGAGCAGTTCTTC
v_call: TRBV5-1; d_call: TRBD1; j_call: TRBJ2-7; clone_size: few; cdr3_aa: CASSLRWDRGLNEQYF; cdr3_nt: TGCGCCAGCAGCTTGCGGTGGGACAGGGGTTTAAACGAGCAGTACTTC
v_call: TRBV20-1; d_call: TRBD2; j_call: TRBJ2-3; clone_size: .; cdr3_aa: CSASPGLAGGSTDTQYF; cdr3_nt: TGCAGTGCTAGCCCGGGACTAGCGGGGGGGTCCACAGATACGCAGTATTTT
v_call: TRBV6-5; d_call: .; j_call: TRBJ2-6; clone_size: few; cdr3_aa: CASSYGGANVLTF; cdr3_nt: TGTGCCAGCAGTTACGGGGGGGCCAACGTCCTGACTTTC
v_call: TRBV4-1; d_call: .; j_call: TRBJ1-3; clone_size: .; cdr3_aa: CASSQERDYSGNTIYF; cdr3_nt: TGCGCCAGCAGCCAAGAGAGGGATTACAGTGGAAACACCATATATTTT
v_call: TRBV6-1; d_call: .; j_call: TRBJ2-7; clone_size: few; cdr3_aa: CASSETRGLSYEQYF; cdr3_nt: TGTGCCAGCAGTGAGACGAGGGGCCTCTCCTACGAGCAGTACTTC
v_call: TRBV12-3/TRBV12-4; d_call: .; j_call: TRBJ2-3; clone_size: .; cdr3_aa: CASSRGMWPTPDTQYF; cdr3_nt: TGTGCCAGCAGCCGAGGGATGTGGCCGACGCCGGATACGCAGTATTTT
v_call: TRBV20-1; d_call: .; j_call: TRBJ2-7; clone_size: few; cdr3_aa: CSVRSEGGWEQYF; cdr3_nt: TGCAGTGTTAGAAGTGAGGGGGGGTGGGAGCAGTACTTC
v_call: TRBV5-1; d_call: .; j_call: TRBJ2-2; clone_size: .; cdr3_aa: CASSLKGSTGELFF; cdr3_nt: TGCGCCAGCAGCTTGAAGGGGAGCACCGGGGAGCTGTTTTTT
v_call: TRBV29-1; d_call: .; j_call: TRBJ2-7; clone_size: .; cdr3_aa: CSVLNYRGACEQYF; cdr3_nt: TGCAGCGTTCTAAATTATCGAGGGGCCTGCGAGCAGTACTTC
v_call: TRBV3-1; d_call: .; j_call: TRBJ2-4; clone_size: .; cdr3_aa: CASSQDQAFIQYF; cdr3_nt: TGTGCCAGCAGCCAAGATCAAGCTTTTATTCAGTACTTC
v_call: TRBV4-2; d_call: .; j_call: TRBJ1-1; clone_size: .; cdr3_aa: CASSQDLSGREAFF; cdr3_nt: TGTGCCAGCAGCCAAGATCTTTCAGGCAGGGAGGCTTTCTTT
v_call: TRBV2; d_call: .; j_call: TRBJ2-4; clone_size: .; cdr3_aa: CASSSPFLAKNIQYF; cdr3_nt: TGTGCCAGCAGTAGTCCGTTCCTCGCCAAAAACATTCAGTACTTC
v_call: TRBV11-2; d_call: TRBD2; j_call: TRBJ2-3; clone_size: .; cdr3_aa: CASRAMYGGREGTHRADTQYF; cdr3_nt: TGTGCCAGCAGAGCGATGTACGGGGGGAGAGAGGGCACCCACCGCGCAGATACGCAGTATTTT
v_call: TRBV7-9; d_call: TRBD2; j_call: TRBJ2-5; clone_size: .; cdr3_aa: CASSYSGRAVWETQYF; cdr3_nt: TGTGCCAGCAGCTATAGCGGGAGAGCGGTTTGGGAGACCCAGTACTTC
v_call: TRBV6-5; d_call: TRBD2; j_call: TRBJ2-1; clone_size: few; cdr3_aa: CASSWLSGRGYNEQFF; cdr3_nt: TGTGCCAGCAGTTGGCTTAGCGGGAGAGGGTACAATGAGCAGTTCTTC
v_call: TRBV20-1; d_call: TRBD1; j_call: TRBJ2-5; clone_size: few; cdr3_aa: CSASQGQGRETQYF; cdr3_nt: TGCAGTGCTAGTCAGGGACAGGGGCGAGAGACCCAGTACTTC
v_call: TRBV20-1; d_call: .; j_call: TRBJ1-5; clone_size: .; cdr3_aa: CSALPRSQPQHF; cdr3_nt: TGCAGTGCTTTGCCCAGATCGCAGCCCCAGCATTTT
v_call: TRBV13; d_call: .; j_call: TRBJ1-2; clone_size: .; cdr3_aa: CASSPPTDYGYTF; cdr3_nt: TGTGCCAGCAGCCCACCTACGGACTATGGCTACACCTTC
v_call: TRBV29-1; d_call: TRBD1; j_call: TRBJ1-2; clone_size: few; cdr3_aa: CSHSGQGINYGYTF; cdr3_nt: TGCAGTCACTCGGGACAGGGGATTAACTATGGCTACACCTTC
v_call: TRBV7-9; d_call: .; j_call: TRBJ2-5; clone_size: few; cdr3_aa: CASSPEKEGGAETQYF; cdr3_nt: TGTGCCAGCAGCCCAGAGAAAGAGGGCGGCGCGGAGACCCAGTACTTC
v_call: TRBV5-1; d_call: .; j_call: TRBJ2-7; clone_size: many; cdr3_aa: CASSGIVGVAAYEEQYF; cdr3_nt: TGCGCCAGCAGCGGAATAGTGGGGGTAGCGGCCTACGAGGAGCAGTACTTC
v_call: TRBV19; d_call: .; j_call: TRBJ2-5; clone_size: .; cdr3_aa: CASSISGSGVETQYF; cdr3_nt: TGTGCCAGTAGTATAAGTGGGAGTGGTGTGGAGACCCAGTACTTC
v_call: TRBV20-1; d_call: .; j_call: TRBJ2-5; clone_size: .; cdr3_aa: CSARVEAQETQYF; cdr3_nt: TGCAGTGCTAGAGTTGAGGCCCAAGAGACCCAGTACTTC
v_call: TRBV7-2; d_call: TRBD2; j_call: TRBJ2-1; clone_size: few; cdr3_aa: CASSPRGLAGSYNEQFF; cdr3_nt: TGTGCCAGCAGCCCCCGCGGGTTAGCGGGATCTTACAATGAGCAGTTCTTC
v_call: TRBV20-1; d_call: .; j_call: TRBJ1-5; clone_size: few; cdr3_aa: CSARDGDRNQPQHF; cdr3_nt: TGCAGTGCTAGAGATGGCGACAGAAATCAGCCCCAGCATTTT
v_call: TRBV20-1; d_call: .; j_call: TRBJ2-5; clone_size: few; cdr3_aa: CSARDRLTGEQYF; cdr3_nt: TGCAGTGCTAGAGACAGGCTGACGGGGGAGCAGTACTTC
v_call: TRBV20-1; d_call: .; j_call: TRBJ2-7; clone_size: .; cdr3_aa: CSADGAYEQYF; cdr3_nt: TGCAGTGCCGACGGGGCCTACGAGCAGTACTTC
v_call: TRBV20-1; d_call: .; j_call: TRBJ2-1; clone_size: .; cdr3_aa: CSARYPNRDEQFF; cdr3_nt: TGCAGTGCTAGATATCCCAACAGGGATGAGCAGTTCTTC
v_call: TRBV7-7; d_call: .; j_call: TRBJ2-2; clone_size: few; cdr3_aa: CASSPGAHGELFF; cdr3_nt: TGTGCCAGCAGCCCGGGAGCGCACGGGGAGCTGTTTTTT
v_call: TRBV10-1; d_call: .; j_call: TRBJ2-2; clone_size: .; cdr3_aa: CASSESAVTGELFF; cdr3_nt: TGCGCCAGCAGTGAGTCGGCGGTCACCGGGGAGCTGTTTTTT
v_call: TRBV5-4; d_call: .; j_call: TRBJ2-3; clone_size: .; cdr3_aa: CASSLSAGMGTDTQYF; cdr3_nt: TGTGCCAGCAGCCTCTCCGCGGGTATGGGCACAGATACGCAGTATTTT
v_call: TRBV2; d_call: TRBD2; j_call: TRBJ2-7; clone_size: .; cdr3_aa: CASSGPGGPYPYEQYF; cdr3_nt: TGTGCCAGCAGCGGCCCGGGGGGTCCCTACCCCTACGAGCAGTACTTC
v_call: TRBV5-1; d_call: TRBD2; j_call: TRBJ2-3; clone_size: .; cdr3_aa: CASSFGRLAGDPADTQYF; cdr3_nt: TGCGCCAGCAGCTTTGGCCGACTAGCGGGAGATCCCGCAGATACGCAGTATTTT
v_call: TRBV3-1; d_call: TRBD2; j_call: TRBJ2-2; clone_size: .; cdr3_aa: CASSQSRLAGAGELFF; cdr3_nt: TGTGCCAGCAGCCAGTCCCGACTAGCGGGGGCCGGGGAGCTGTTTTTT
v_call: TRBV27; d_call: .; j_call: TRBJ2-3; clone_size: few; cdr3_aa: CASSPVDSHGPDTQYF; cdr3_nt: TGTGCCAGCAGTCCCGTCGACAGCCACGGGCCAGATACGCAGTATTTT
v_call: TRBV7-2; d_call: .; j_call: TRBJ1-5; clone_size: .; cdr3_aa: CASSLAQGRPQHF; cdr3_nt: TGTGCCAGCAGCTTAGCCCAGGGAAGGCCCCAGCATTTT
v_call: TRBV5-1; d_call: .; j_call: TRBJ2-7; clone_size: .; cdr3_aa: CASSPTVGSDEQYF; cdr3_nt: TGCGCCAGCAGCCCCACGGTAGGGAGCGACGAGCAGTACTTC
v_call: TRBV20-1; d_call: TRBD1; j_call: TRBJ2-1; clone_size: .; cdr3_aa: CSAERQGRTYNEQFF; cdr3_nt: TGCAGTGCTGAGAGACAGGGGAGGACCTACAATGAGCAGTTCTTC
v_call: TRBV27; d_call: .; j_call: TRBJ2-7; clone_size: .; cdr3_aa: CASSPRAATHEQYF; cdr3_nt: TGTGCCAGCAGTCCCCGGGCGGCGACCCACGAGCAGTACTTC
v_call: TRBV2; d_call: .; j_call: TRBJ2-3; clone_size: .; cdr3_aa: CASSDLRGGTDTQYF; cdr3_nt: TGTGCCAGCAGTGATCTGCGGGGAGGCACAGATACGCAGTATTTT
v_call: TRBV29-1; d_call: TRBD1; j_call: TRBJ1-2; clone_size: few; cdr3_aa: CSVSGRGPNIDGYTF; cdr3_nt: TGCAGCGTTTCGGGCAGGGGGCCCAATATCGATGGCTACACCTTC
v_call: TRBV2; d_call: TRBD1; j_call: TRBJ2-5; clone_size: few; cdr3_aa: CASRLGQGEETQYF; cdr3_nt: TGTGCCAGCAGGCTCGGGCAGGGGGAAGAGACCCAGTACTTC
v_call: TRBV7-2; d_call: .; j_call: TRBJ2-6; clone_size: few; cdr3_aa: CASSLGTGANVLTF; cdr3_nt: TGTGCCAGCAGCTTGGGTACTGGGGCCAACGTCCTGACTTTC
v_call: TRBV3-1; d_call: .; j_call: TRBJ2-5; clone_size: .; cdr3_aa: CASSQGAVRGETQYF; cdr3_nt: TGTGCCAGCAGCCAAGGAGCTGTTAGGGGGGAGACCCAGTACTTC
v_call: TRBV29-1; d_call: .; j_call: TRBJ2-1; clone_size: .; cdr3_aa: CSVVGSLGNEQFF; cdr3_nt: TGCAGCGTTGTTGGTTCCCTCGGCAATGAGCAGTTCTTC
v_call: TRBV7-9; d_call: TRBD2; j_call: TRBJ2-1; clone_size: .; cdr3_aa: CASSDTSGRASGVLNEQFF; cdr3_nt: TGTGCCAGCAGCGACACTAGCGGGAGGGCCTCCGGTGTTCTCAATGAGCAGTTCTTC
v_call: TRBV7-2; d_call: .; j_call: TRBJ2-7; clone_size: .; cdr3_aa: CASSSAGIDSYEQYF; cdr3_nt: TGTGCCAGCAGCTCGGCAGGGATCGACTCCTACGAGCAGTACTTC
v_call: TRBV3-1; d_call: .; j_call: TRBJ2-2; clone_size: .; cdr3_aa: CASSQDGLRELFF; cdr3_nt: TGTGCCAGCAGCCAAGATGGGCTCCGGGAGCTGTTTTTT
v_call: TRBV20-1; d_call: TRBD2; j_call: TRBJ2-1; clone_size: few; cdr3_aa: CSPPGSGRGSNEQFF; cdr3_nt: TGCAGCCCACCGGGGAGCGGGAGAGGTAGCAATGAGCAGTTCTTC
v_call: TRBV27; d_call: .; j_call: TRBJ1-2; clone_size: few; cdr3_aa: CASSPQDPGDPYYGYTF; cdr3_nt: TGTGCCAGCAGTCCCCAAGATCCAGGGGACCCCTACTATGGCTACACCTTC
v_call: TRBV29-1; d_call: .; j_call: TRBJ1-1; clone_size: .; cdr3_aa: CSVAGGGDMNTEAFF; cdr3_nt: TGCAGCGTTGCAGGAGGGGGAGATATGAACACTGAAGCTTTCTTT
v_call: TRBV5-1; d_call: .; j_call: TRBJ1-1; clone_size: .; cdr3_aa: CASSLDPVATEAFF; cdr3_nt: TGCGCCAGCAGCTTGGATCCGGTGGCCACTGAAGCTTTCTTT